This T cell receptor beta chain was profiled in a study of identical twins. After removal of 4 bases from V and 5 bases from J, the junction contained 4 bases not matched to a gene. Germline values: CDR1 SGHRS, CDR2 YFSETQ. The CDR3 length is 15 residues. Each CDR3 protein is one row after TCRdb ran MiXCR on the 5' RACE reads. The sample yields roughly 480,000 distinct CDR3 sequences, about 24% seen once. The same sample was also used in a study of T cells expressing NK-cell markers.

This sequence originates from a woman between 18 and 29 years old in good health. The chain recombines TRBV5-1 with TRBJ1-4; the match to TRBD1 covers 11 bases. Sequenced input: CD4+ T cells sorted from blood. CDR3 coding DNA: TGCGCCAGCAGCCTACGGGACAGGGGGAATGAAAAACTGTTTTTT. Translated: CASSLRDRGNEKLFF.